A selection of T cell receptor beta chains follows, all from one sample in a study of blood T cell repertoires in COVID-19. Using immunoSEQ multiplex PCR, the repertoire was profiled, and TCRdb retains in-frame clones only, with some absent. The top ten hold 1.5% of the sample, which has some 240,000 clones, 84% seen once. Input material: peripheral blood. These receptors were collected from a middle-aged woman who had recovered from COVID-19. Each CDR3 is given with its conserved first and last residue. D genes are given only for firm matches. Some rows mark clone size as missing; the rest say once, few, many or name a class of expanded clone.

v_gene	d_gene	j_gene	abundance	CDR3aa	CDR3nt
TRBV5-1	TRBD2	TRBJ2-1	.	CASSLSRSSGGDEQFF	TGCGCCAGCAGCTTGAGTAGGTCTAGCGGGGGTGATGAGCAGTTCTTC
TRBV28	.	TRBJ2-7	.	CASHSPQGYEQYF	TGTGCCAGTCACTCACCCCAGGGGTACGAGCAGTACTTC
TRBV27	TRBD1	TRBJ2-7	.	CASRPGQGWNEQYF	TGTGCCAGCAGGCCGGGACAGGGGTGGAACGAGCAGTACTTC
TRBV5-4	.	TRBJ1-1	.	CASSLAAEAFF	TGTGCCAGCAGCTTGGCCGCTGAAGCTTTCTTT
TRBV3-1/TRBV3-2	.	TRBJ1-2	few	CASSGRGYGYTF	TGTGCCAGCAGCGGCAGGGGCTATGGCTACACCTTC
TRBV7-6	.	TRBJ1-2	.	CASSPGGGRAKNYGYTF	TGTGCCAGCAGCCCGGGAGGTGGGAGGGCGAAAAACTATGGCTACACCTTC
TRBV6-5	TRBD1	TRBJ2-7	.	CASSRQGASHEQYF	TGTGCCAGCAGTCGACAGGGGGCTTCGCACGAGCAGTACTTC
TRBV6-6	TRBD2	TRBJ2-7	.	CASSYSAGGLGEQYF	TGTGCCAGCAGTTACTCGGCGGGGGGGCTGGGCGAGCAGTACTTC
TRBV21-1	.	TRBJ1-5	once	CASSKGRQGNQPQHF	TGTGCCAGCAGCAAAGGTAGGCAGGGCAATCAGCCCCAGCATTTT
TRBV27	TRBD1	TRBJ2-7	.	CATRGQGAFEQYF	TGTGCCACCCGAGGACAGGGGGCGTTCGAGCAGTACTTC
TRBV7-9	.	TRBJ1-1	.	CASSAQGFGNTEAFF	TGTGCCAGCAGCGCACAGGGTTTTGGGAACACTGAAGCTTTCTTT
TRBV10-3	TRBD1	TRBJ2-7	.	CAISRDRDYEQYF	TGTGCCATCAGCCGGGACAGGGACTACGAGCAGTACTTC
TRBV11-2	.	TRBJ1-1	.	CASSLVMMGSEAFF	TGTGCCAGCAGCTTAGTCATGATGGGCTCTGAAGCTTTCTTT
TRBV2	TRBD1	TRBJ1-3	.	CASVRDRTSGNTIYF	TGTGCCAGCGTACGGGACAGGACCTCTGGAAACACCATATATTTT
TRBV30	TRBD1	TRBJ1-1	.	CAWSWTGARGTEAFF	TGTGCCTGGAGCTGGACAGGGGCCCGTGGCACTGAAGCTTTCTTT
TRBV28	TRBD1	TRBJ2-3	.	CASSTPAFRPGTGERTDTQYF	TGTGCCAGCAGTACTCCAGCCTTCCGTCCCGGGACAGGGGAACGGACAGATACGCAGTATTTT
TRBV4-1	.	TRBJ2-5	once	CASSQDVGARETQYF	TGCGCCAGCAGCCAAGACGTGGGGGCGCGGGAGACCCAGTACTTC
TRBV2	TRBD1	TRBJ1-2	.	CASNPPTGGFYGYTF	TGTGCCAGCAACCCTCCGACAGGGGGTTTCTATGGCTACACCTTC
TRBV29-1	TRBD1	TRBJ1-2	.	CSVEGTGRGYTF	TGCAGCGTTGAAGGGACAGGCCGGGGCTACACCTTC
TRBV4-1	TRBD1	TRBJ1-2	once	CASSPGQGTPGYGYTF	TGCGCCAGCAGCCCGGGACAGGGGACACCTGGCTATGGCTACACCTTC
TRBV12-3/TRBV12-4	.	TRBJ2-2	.	CASDTTNTGELFF	TGTGCCAGCGATACTACGAACACCGGGGAGCTGTTTTTT
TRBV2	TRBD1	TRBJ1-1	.	CASRGQRLNTEAFF	TGTGCCAGCAGGGGACAGCGACTGAACACTGAAGCTTTCTTT
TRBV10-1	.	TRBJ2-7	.	CASSESTVVRGYEQYF	TGCGCCAGCAGTGAGTCGACGGTCGTCCGGGGCTACGAGCAGTACTTC
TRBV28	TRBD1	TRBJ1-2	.	CASKRQGYGYGYTF	TGTGCCAGCAAAAGACAGGGTTATGGCTATGGCTACACCTTC
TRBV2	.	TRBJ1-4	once	CASRAQGESNEKLFF	TGTGCCAGCAGGGCACAGGGAGAATCTAATGAAAAACTGTTTTTT
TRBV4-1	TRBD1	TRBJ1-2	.	CASSQPGQLSYGYTF	TGCGCCAGCAGCCAACCGGGACAGCTCAGCTATGGCTACACCTTC
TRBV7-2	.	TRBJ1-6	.	CASSASTTGTSPLHF	TGTGCCAGCAGCGCTTCTACGACAGGTACTTCACCCCTCCACTTT
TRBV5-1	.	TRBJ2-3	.	CASSIPDADTQYF	TGCGCCAGCAGCATCCCAGATGCAGATACGCAGTATTTT
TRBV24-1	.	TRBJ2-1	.	CATSAPEGEQFF	TGTGCCACCAGTGCCCCTGAGGGTGAGCAGTTCTTC
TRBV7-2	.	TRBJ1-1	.	CASSLSGPEAFF	TGTGCCAGCAGCTTATCAGGCCCTGAAGCTTTCTTT
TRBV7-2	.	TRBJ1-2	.	CASSLDLGGGMIYGYTF	TGTGCCAGCAGCCTAGATCTCGGCGGAGGGATGATCTATGGCTACACCTTC
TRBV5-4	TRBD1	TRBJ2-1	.	CASSLEQGAYNEQFF	TGTGCCAGCAGCTTGGAACAGGGGGCATACAATGAGCAGTTCTTC
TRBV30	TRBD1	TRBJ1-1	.	CAWSVRTGGTEAFF	TGTGCCTGGAGTGTGCGGACAGGGGGCACTGAAGCTTTCTTT
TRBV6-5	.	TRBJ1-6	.	CASSYQGRVGNSPLHF	TGTGCCAGCAGTTACCAGGGGCGCGTGGGAAATTCACCCCTCCACTTT
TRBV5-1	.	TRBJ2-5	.	CASSLGGSSDQETQYF	TGCGCCAGCAGCTTGGGGGGTTCTAGCGACCAAGAGACCCAGTACTTC
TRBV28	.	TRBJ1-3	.	CASSTPISSGNTIYF	TGTGCCAGCTCGACACCTATTTCCTCTGGAAACACCATATATTTT
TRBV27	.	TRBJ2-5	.	CASSPDRGGKTQYF	TGTGCCAGCAGCCCAGACAGGGGAGGGAAGACCCAGTACTTC
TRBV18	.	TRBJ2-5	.	CASSPPPGEETQYF	TGTGCCAGCTCACCACCGCCGGGGGAAGAGACCCAGTACTTC
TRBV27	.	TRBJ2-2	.	CASSLITPSNTGELFF	TGTGCCAGCAGTTTAATTACTCCTTCGAACACCGGGGAGCTGTTTTTT
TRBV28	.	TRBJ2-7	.	CASSSRAPGEHYEQYF	TGTGCCAGCAGTTCCCGGGCCCCAGGGGAGCACTACGAGCAGTACTTC
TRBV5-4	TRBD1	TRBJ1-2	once	CASSLDRGTYGYTF	TGTGCCAGCAGCTTGGACAGGGGTACCTATGGCTACACCTTC
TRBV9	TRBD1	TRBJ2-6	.	CASKEGTGVSGANVLTF	TGTGCCAGCAAGGAGGGGACAGGGGTGTCTGGGGCCAACGTCCTGACTTTC
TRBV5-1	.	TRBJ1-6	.	CASSKETGNNSPLHF	TGCGCCAGCAGCAAGGAGACCGGGAATAATTCACCCCTCCACTTT
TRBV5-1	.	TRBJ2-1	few	CASSTIVRGYGSYNEQFF	TGCGCCAGCAGCACGATAGTCAGGGGTTACGGCTCCTACAATGAGCAGTTCTTC
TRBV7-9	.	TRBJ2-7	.	CASSFPPGVFSYEQYF	TGTGCCAGCAGCTTCCCACCGGGAGTTTTCTCCTACGAGCAGTACTTC
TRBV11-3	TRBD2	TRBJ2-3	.	CASSLGLAGGSTDTQYF	TGTGCCAGCAGCCTGGGACTAGCGGGGGGCAGCACAGATACGCAGTATTTT
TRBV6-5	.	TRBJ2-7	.	CASTSHSYEQYF	TGTGCCAGCACGTCACACAGCTACGAGCAGTACTTC
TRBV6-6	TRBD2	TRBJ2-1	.	CASRGFGGDYNEQFF	TGTGCCAGCAGAGGTTTCGGGGGGGACTACAATGAGCAGTTCTTC
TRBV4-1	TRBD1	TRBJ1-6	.	CASSQPGQSYNSPLHF	TGCGCCAGCAGCCAACCGGGACAGAGCTATAATTCACCCCTCCACTTT
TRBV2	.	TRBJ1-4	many	CASSDRVSNEKLFF	TGTGCCAGCAGTGACAGGGTATCTAATGAAAAACTGTTTTTT
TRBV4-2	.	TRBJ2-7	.	CASSQEMGTGSYEQYF	TGTGCCAGCAGCCAAGAAATGGGAACAGGTTCCTACGAGCAGTACTTC
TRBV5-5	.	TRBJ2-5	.	CASSSLVETQYF	TGTGCCAGCAGCTCCCTCGTGGAGACCCAGTACTTC
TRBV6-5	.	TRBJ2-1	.	CASSSTGLGIANEQFF	TGTGCCAGCAGTTCTACAGGGCTGGGGATCGCCAATGAGCAGTTCTTC